These 14 T cell receptor beta chains originate from one sample sequenced in a study of blood T cells in healthy people across ages. Using a J-beta primer mix together with a sample-barcoded 5' primer, a second PCR was run for roughly 6 to 12 cycles. TCRdb passed the 5' RACE reads through MiXCR, listing each CDR3 protein once. The data hold approximately 680,000 distinct CDR3 sequences, with 32% observed a single time. Sequenced sample: blood. Source of these receptors: a woman of 80 years or more in good health.

This clonotype was seen ten or more times. The chain combines TRBV20-1 with TRBJ1-4; D remains ambiguous. This CDR3 comprises 12 residues. Trimming stripped 1 base from V and 7 bases from J, with 7 bases between. The germline V gene has CDR1 DFQATT and CDR2 SNEGSKA (reference sequence). CDR3 in amino acids: CSARGGGEKLFF. The CDR3 DNA follows: TGCAGTGCTAGAGGCGGAGGTGAAAAACTGTTTTTT.

The J gene is TRBJ2-2, the V gene TRBV28; 8 nucleotides align to TRBD2. In germline, CDR1 is MDHEN, CDR2 SYDVKM. V lost 7 bases and J lost 4; bases outside the gene matches: 11. This CDR3 is built from 16 residues. The CDR3 region is CASTGEAGGSTGELFF. The CDR3 coding sequence is TGTGCCAGCACCGGGGAGGCGGGGGGAAGCACCGGGGAGCTGTTTTTT.

About this clonotype itself: Being one base from a much bigger clone, this may be a read error. This rearrangement joins TRBV7-2 to TRBJ1-1; D is perhaps TRBD1 (6 bases). This CDR3 is 13 amino acids long. Trimming removed 5 bases from V and 11 bases from J, with 18 bases in between. Germline loops: CDR1 SGHTA, CDR2 FQGNSA. CDR3 sequence: CASSIWDTARAFF. CDR3 sequence (DNA): TGTGCCAGCAGCATATGGGACACAGCGAGGGCTTTCTTT.

This clonotype was counted ten times or more. The CDR3 bases are TGTGCCAGCAGCCAGGCCAGACAGGGCCACTATGGCTACACCTTC. Translated, it gives CASSQARQGHYGYTF. The chain links TRBV4-2 to TRBJ1-2; 7 nucleotides agree with TRBD1. Germline loops: CDR1 LGHNA, CDR2 YNFKEQ. J lost 3 bases, V lost 3 bases, and 7 bases had no gene match. The CDR3 is 15 residues long.

This clonotype was seen ten or more times. V and J are TRBV9 and TRBJ2-4; tentatively, D is TRBD2 (6 bases). Germline CDR1 is SGDLS and CDR2 is YYNGEE. V dropped 3 bases and J dropped 6 bases, with 16 bases sitting between them. The CDR3 covers 15 residues. The CDR3 region is CASSGGARSANIQYF. The CDR3 DNA reads as TGTGCCAGCAGCGGCGGGGCGAGGTCAGCAAACATTCAGTACTTC.

The sample holds many counts of this clonotype. The CDR3 loop reads CATSDGGRGGPYNEQFF. The CDR3 bases are TGTGCCACCAGTGATGGGGGTAGAGGGGGACCCTACAATGAGCAGTTCTTC. V usage is TRBV24-1 and J usage is TRBJ2-1; tentatively, D is TRBD1 (6 bases). The CDR3 is 17 residues long. The V end lost 3 bases, the J end lost 2 bases, and 16 bases lay between the germline ends. Germline loops: CDR1 KGHDR, CDR2 SFDVKD.

This clonotype was observed at least ten times. The rearrangement joins TRBV5-1 to TRBJ1-2; TRBD1 might be the D (5 bases). CDR1 and CDR2 from the germline V gene are SGHRS and YFSETQ. This CDR3 is 14 amino acids long. V lost 2 bases and J 4 bases, leaving 12 bases between the germline ends. CDR3 DNA: TGCGCCAGCAGCTTTACAGGAGAGGTCTATGGCTACACCTTC. Protein sequence: CASSFTGEVYGYTF.

In regard to this clonotype: A junction boundary mismatches the germline segment, possibly from a read error. V usage is TRBV9 and J usage is TRBJ1-4, with D perhaps matching TRBD1 (6 bases). The CDR3 is made up of 14 amino acids. Germline loops: CDR1 SGDLS, CDR2 YYNGEE. The CDR3 DNA follows: TGTGCCAGCAGCTTCAGGGGCAAGAATGAAGAACTGTTTTTT. Translated, it gives CASSFRGKNEELFF.

This clonotype was found many times. This rearrangement joins TRBV6-1 to TRBJ2-3, with D perhaps TRBD1 (6 bases). The V gene's germline CDR1 is MNHNS and CDR2 SASEGT. Trimming pared 6 bases from V and 7 bases from J, leaving 14 bases between. This CDR3 region has 13 residues. The CDR3 nucleotides read TGTGCCAGCAGCACAACAGGGATGAATACGCAGTATTTT. This codes for CASSTTGMNTQYF.

This clonotype was seen repeatedly, ten times or more. This chain joins TRBV11-2 and TRBJ2-3; D may correspond to TRBD1 or TRBD2 (5 bases each). CDR3 length: 15 amino acids. Germline CDR1 is SGHAT and CDR2 is FQNNGV. Trimming took 4 bases from V and 4 from J, leaving 15 bases between them. The CDR3 here is CASSSQQMGADTQYF. The CDR3 nucleotides read TGTGCCAGCAGCTCCCAGCAAATGGGGGCAGATACGCAGTATTTT. Together with reference TRBV11-2 and TRBJ2-3, the CDR3 gives the full variable domain: EAGVAQSPRYKIIEKRQSVAFWCNPISGHATLYWYQQILGQGPKLLIQFQNNGVVDDSQLPKDRFSAERLKGVDSTLKIQPAKLEDSAVYLCASSSQQMGADTQYFGPGTRLTVL.

Ten or more counts support this clonotype. The chain couples TRBV7-2 to TRBJ1-2; 8 bases map to TRBD1. Germline values: CDR1 SGHTA, CDR2 FQGNSA. CDR3 size: 15 residues. Trimming at V came to 5 bases and at J to 0 bases, leaving 5 bases not matched to a gene. This CDR3 reads CASSTRQGSNYGYTF. The CDR3 nucleotides read TGTGCCAGCAGCACTCGACAGGGGTCTAACTATGGCTACACCTTC.

The rearrangement uses TRBV9 and TRBJ2-1, with a weak D call TRBD2 (5 bases). V was trimmed by 3 bases and J by 3 bases, leaving 16 bases between them. This CDR3 is 16 amino acids long. Germline V gene data show CDR1 as SGDLS and CDR2 as YYNGEE. As DNA, the CDR3 is TGTGCCAGCAGCGCGGAAGGAGGAGGCAGCTACAATGAGCAGTTCTTC. Its protein product is CASSAEGGGSYNEQFF. The full variable domain, in which reference TRBV9 and TRBJ2-1 provide the parts outside the CDR3, is DSGVTQTPKHLITATGQRVTLRCSPRSGDLSVYWYQQSLDQGLQFLIQYYNGEERAKGNILERFSAQQFPDLHSELNLSSLELGDSALYFCASSAEGGGSYNEQFFGPGTRLTVL.

This clonotype was seen repeatedly, ten times or more. The rearrangement uses TRBV25-1 and TRBJ1-6; 10 positions match TRBD1. The V segment lost 3 bases and the J segment 6 bases; nucleotides outside the gene matches: 2. This CDR3 region has 15 residues. From germline, CDR1 is MGHDK and CDR2 SYGVNS. CDR3 protein: CASSEGDRGNSPLHF. In DNA form, the CDR3 reads TGTGCCAGCAGTGAGGGGGACAGGGGTAATTCACCCCTCCACTTT.

The chain recombines TRBV29-1 with TRBJ1-4; D is uncertain. CDR3 length: 13 residues. The ends were cut back, 4 bases at V and 4 bases at J, with 10 bases in the middle. Germline CDR1 and CDR2: SQVTM and ANQGSEA. CDR3 coding DNA: TGCAGCGTTGTGCTAGCAAATAATGAAAAACTGTTTTTT. It translates to CSVVLANNEKLFF.